The rows below give T cell receptor beta chains drawn from one sample of a study of blood T cell repertoires in COVID-19. The assay was immunoSEQ multiplex PCR, and TCRdb's table has in-frame clones only and misses some. The sample contains around 480,000 clones, roughly 87% of which appear only once. The material sequenced was PBMCs or T cells enriched from blood (not recorded which). The source of these receptors is a woman aged 18-29 years who had recovered from COVID-19. Each CDR3 is given with its conserved first and last residue. A D gene is named only where the DNA matches it firmly. Size tells how often a clone was seen (once, few, many) or the class of an expanded clone, and some rows leave it out.

v_call: TRBV12-5; d_call: TRBD1; clone_size: .; j_call: TRBJ1-4; cdr3_aa: CASGTGQGVGEKLFF; cdr3_nt: TGTGCTAGTGGTACGGGACAGGGGGTAGGAGAAAAACTGTTTTTT
v_call: TRBV5-4; d_call: .; clone_size: .; j_call: TRBJ1-3; cdr3_aa: CASSHTDGNSGNTIYF; cdr3_nt: TGTGCCAGCAGCCACACCGACGGGAACTCTGGAAACACCATATATTTT
v_call: TRBV27; d_call: TRBD1; clone_size: .; j_call: TRBJ2-6; cdr3_aa: CASSPLGTGGRTGANVLTF; cdr3_nt: TGTGCCAGCAGTCCCTTAGGGACAGGGGGCCGGACTGGGGCCAACGTCCTGACTTTC
v_call: TRBV5-1; d_call: .; clone_size: .; j_call: TRBJ1-1; cdr3_aa: CASSLWAPSNTEAFF; cdr3_nt: TGCGCCAGCAGCTTGTGGGCACCCTCGAACACTGAAGCTTTCTTT
v_call: TRBV19; d_call: TRBD1; clone_size: .; j_call: TRBJ2-7; cdr3_aa: CASSIDDRESYEQYF; cdr3_nt: TGTGCCAGTAGTATAGACGACAGGGAGTCCTACGAGCAGTACTTC
v_call: TRBV5-4; d_call: .; clone_size: .; j_call: TRBJ1-4; cdr3_aa: CASSASPTNEKLFF; cdr3_nt: TGTGCCAGCAGTGCCAGTCCAACTAATGAAAAACTGTTTTTT
v_call: TRBV5-1; d_call: TRBD1; clone_size: once; j_call: TRBJ1-1; cdr3_aa: CASSLEGTGGLNTEAFF; cdr3_nt: TGCGCCAGCAGCTTGGAGGGGACAGGGGGTTTGAACACTGAAGCTTTCTTT
v_call: TRBV19; d_call: TRBD1; clone_size: .; j_call: TRBJ1-5; cdr3_aa: CASSIKEGQRFSNQPQHF; cdr3_nt: TGTGCCAGTAGTATAAAAGAGGGACAGAGATTTAGCAATCAGCCCCAGCATTTT
v_call: TRBV3-1/TRBV3-2; d_call: .; clone_size: .; j_call: TRBJ2-1; cdr3_aa: CASSQDGGVIGNEQFF; cdr3_nt: TGTGCCAGCAGCCAAGATGGCGGGGTGATCGGGAATGAGCAGTTCTTC
v_call: TRBV3-1/TRBV3-2; d_call: TRBD1; clone_size: .; j_call: TRBJ2-5; cdr3_aa: CASSPGTGMETQYF; cdr3_nt: TGTGCCAGCAGCCCCGGGACAGGGATGGAGACCCAGTACTTC
v_call: TRBV3-1/TRBV3-2; d_call: .; clone_size: .; j_call: TRBJ1-5; cdr3_aa: CASSQDTQPNQPQHF; cdr3_nt: TGTGCCAGCAGCCAAGATACACAGCCCAATCAGCCCCAGCATTTT
v_call: TRBV6-5; d_call: TRBD1; clone_size: .; j_call: TRBJ2-4; cdr3_aa: CASSSGQGVENIQYF; cdr3_nt: TGTGCCAGCAGCTCCGGACAGGGGGTGGAAAACATTCAGTACTTC
v_call: TRBV5-4; d_call: TRBD1; clone_size: once; j_call: TRBJ2-3; cdr3_aa: CASSVTGQKADTQYF; cdr3_nt: TGTGCCAGCAGCGTTACGGGACAGAAAGCAGATACGCAGTATTTT
v_call: TRBV28; d_call: .; clone_size: .; j_call: TRBJ1-2; cdr3_aa: CASSLQGKYGYTF; cdr3_nt: TGTGCCAGCAGTTTACAGGGGAAATATGGCTACACCTTC
v_call: TRBV28; d_call: .; clone_size: few; j_call: TRBJ1-5; cdr3_aa: CASGENQPQHF; cdr3_nt: TGTGCCAGCGGAGAGAATCAGCCCCAGCATTTT
v_call: TRBV5-1; d_call: TRBD1; clone_size: once; j_call: TRBJ2-3; cdr3_aa: CASSLGEMGQYTDTQYF; cdr3_nt: TGCGCCAGCAGCTTGGGGGAGATGGGACAGTACACAGATACGCAGTATTTT
v_call: TRBV28; d_call: .; clone_size: few; j_call: TRBJ1-6; cdr3_aa: CASMGANENYNSPLHF; cdr3_nt: TGTGCCAGCATGGGGGCGAACGAAAATTATAATTCACCCCTCCACTTT
v_call: TRBV27; d_call: .; clone_size: .; j_call: TRBJ1-5; cdr3_aa: CATSDSYQPQHF; cdr3_nt: TGTGCCACCTCGGACAGTTATCAGCCCCAGCATTTT
v_call: TRBV6-1; d_call: .; clone_size: .; j_call: TRBJ1-2; cdr3_aa: CASSEARAAHTF; cdr3_nt: TGTGCCAGCAGTGAAGCGCGGGCAGCTCACACCTTC
v_call: TRBV13; d_call: .; clone_size: few; j_call: TRBJ2-1; cdr3_aa: CASSFRGGSPGNEQFF; cdr3_nt: TGTGCCAGCAGCTTCCGCGGGGGCTCCCCCGGGAATGAGCAGTTCTTC
v_call: TRBV6-5; d_call: TRBD1; clone_size: .; j_call: TRBJ1-1; cdr3_aa: CASSYPTGYKGTEAFF; cdr3_nt: TGTGCCAGCAGTTATCCGACAGGGTATAAGGGCACTGAAGCTTTCTTT
v_call: TRBV19; d_call: .; clone_size: .; j_call: TRBJ1-3; cdr3_aa: CASSISDSGNTIYF; cdr3_nt: TGTGCCAGTAGTATCAGTGACTCTGGAAACACCATATATTTT
v_call: TRBV19; d_call: .; clone_size: .; j_call: TRBJ1-3; cdr3_aa: CATVAGAFVGNTIYF; cdr3_nt: TGTGCCACGGTAGCGGGGGCGTTTGTTGGAAACACCATATATTTT
v_call: TRBV20-1; d_call: .; clone_size: .; j_call: TRBJ2-3; cdr3_aa: CSARDKQVSYF; cdr3_nt: TGCAGTGCTAGAGACAAACAGGTTTCGTATTTT
v_call: TRBV9; d_call: .; clone_size: .; j_call: TRBJ1-1; cdr3_aa: CASSVGDRGPRGTEAFF; cdr3_nt: TGTGCCAGCAGCGTAGGAGATCGAGGGCCTCGTGGCACTGAAGCTTTCTTT
v_call: TRBV29-1; d_call: TRBD1; clone_size: once; j_call: TRBJ1-1; cdr3_aa: CSGRDSRMNTEAFF; cdr3_nt: TGCAGCGGACGGGACAGTAGAATGAACACTGAAGCTTTCTTT